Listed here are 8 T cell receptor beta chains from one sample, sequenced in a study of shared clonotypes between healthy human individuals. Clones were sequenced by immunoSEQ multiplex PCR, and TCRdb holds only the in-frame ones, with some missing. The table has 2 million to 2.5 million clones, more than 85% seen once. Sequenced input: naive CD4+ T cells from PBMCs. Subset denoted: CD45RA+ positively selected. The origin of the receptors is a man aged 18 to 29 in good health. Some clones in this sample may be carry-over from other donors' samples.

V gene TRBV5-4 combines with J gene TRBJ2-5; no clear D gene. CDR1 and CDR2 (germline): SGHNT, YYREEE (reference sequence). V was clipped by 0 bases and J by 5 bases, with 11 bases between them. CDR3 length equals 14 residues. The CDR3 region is CASSLGLSRETQYF. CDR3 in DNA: TGTGCCAGCAGCTTGGGCTTGTCTCGGGAGACCCAGTACTTC.

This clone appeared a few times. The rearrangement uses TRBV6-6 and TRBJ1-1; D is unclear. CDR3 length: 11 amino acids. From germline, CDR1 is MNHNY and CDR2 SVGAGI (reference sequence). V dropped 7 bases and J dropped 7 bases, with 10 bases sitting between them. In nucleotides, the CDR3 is TGTGCCAGCATGGGAGTCGGTGAAGCTTTCTTT. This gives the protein CASMGVGEAFF.

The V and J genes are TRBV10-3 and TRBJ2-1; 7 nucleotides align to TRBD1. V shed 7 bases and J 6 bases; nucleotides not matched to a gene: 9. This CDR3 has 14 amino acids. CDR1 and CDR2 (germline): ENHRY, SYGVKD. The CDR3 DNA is TGTGCCATCAACCCCGGGACAGAAGCCAATGAGCAGTTCTTC. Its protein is CAINPGTEANEQFF.

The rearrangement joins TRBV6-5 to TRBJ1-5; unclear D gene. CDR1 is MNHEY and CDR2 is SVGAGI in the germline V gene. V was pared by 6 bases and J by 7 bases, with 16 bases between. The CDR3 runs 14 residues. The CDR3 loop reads CASSPAAGAQPQHF. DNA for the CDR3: TGTGCCAGCAGCCCAGCGGCGGGCGCCCAGCCCCAGCATTTT.

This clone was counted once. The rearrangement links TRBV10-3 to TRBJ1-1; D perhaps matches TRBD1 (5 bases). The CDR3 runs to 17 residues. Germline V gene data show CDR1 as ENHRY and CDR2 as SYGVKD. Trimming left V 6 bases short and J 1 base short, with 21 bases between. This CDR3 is CAISSTHPRVENTEAFF. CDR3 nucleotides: TGTGCCATCAGCTCGACCCACCCCAGGGTGGAGAACACTGAAGCTTTCTTT.

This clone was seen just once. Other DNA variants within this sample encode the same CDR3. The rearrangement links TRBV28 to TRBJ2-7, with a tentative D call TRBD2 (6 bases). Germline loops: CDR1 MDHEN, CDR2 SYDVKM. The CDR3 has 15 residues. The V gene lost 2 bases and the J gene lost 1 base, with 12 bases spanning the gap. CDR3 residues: CASSLAGSRSYEQYF. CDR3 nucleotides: TGTGCCAGCAGTTTAGCGGGAAGCAGGTCCTACGAGCAGTACTTC. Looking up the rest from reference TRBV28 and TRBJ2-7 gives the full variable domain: DVKVTQSSRYLVKRTGEKVFLECVQDMDHENMFWYRQDPGLGLRLIYFSYDVKMKEKGDIPEGYSVSREKKERFSLILESASTNQTSMYLCASSLAGSRSYEQYFGPGTRLTVT.

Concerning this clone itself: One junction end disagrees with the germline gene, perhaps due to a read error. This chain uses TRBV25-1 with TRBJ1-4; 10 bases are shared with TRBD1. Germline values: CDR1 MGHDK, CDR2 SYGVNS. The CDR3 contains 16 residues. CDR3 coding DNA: TGTGCCGGCAGCTCGGGACAGGGGACAACTAATGAAAAACTGTTTTTT. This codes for CAGSSGQGTTNEKLFF.

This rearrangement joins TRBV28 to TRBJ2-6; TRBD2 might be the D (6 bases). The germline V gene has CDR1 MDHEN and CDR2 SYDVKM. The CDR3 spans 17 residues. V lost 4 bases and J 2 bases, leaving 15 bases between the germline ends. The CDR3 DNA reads TGTGCCAGCAGTTCGGCAGGGTGGGAGGCTGGGGCCAACGTCCTGACTTTC. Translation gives CASSSAGWEAGANVLTF.